This entry is about one T cell receptor (beta chain). Its antigen is still unknown. CDR1 SGHTA and CDR2 FQGNSA come from the germline V gene. V lost 1 base, J lost 4 bases, and 10 bases lay in between. The CDR3 totals 14 residues. Collection occurred without any documented infections or immune events in donors. This specimen comes from a study of identifying expanded T cells in peripheral blood. Study outcomes and limitations: Approximately two-week clone count variance significantly increased as total template count grew. Over around two and four weeks, about 17 and 20 clones changed, versus roughly 1.1 between replicates.

TCRdb's copy holds only in-frame clones and misses some; the assay was immunoSEQ multiplex PCR. The sample carries 100,000 to 150,000 clones, around four fifths recorded once. The material sequenced was blood. The receptor comes from a person aged 18 to 70 in good health. The chain carries TRBV7-2 and TRBJ1-2, with D hard to call. This chain's CDR3 is CASSLETGFYGYTF. DNA of the CDR3: TGTGCCAGCAGCTTAGAAACTGGGTTCTATGGCTACACCTTC.